This is a list of T cell receptor beta chains from one sample in a study of blood T cells in healthy people across ages. Each CDR3 protein is one row after TCRdb ran MiXCR on the 5' RACE reads. Of roughly 1,700,000 distinct CDR3 sequences in the sample, 28% were seen once. Material for sequencing was blood. The receptors derive from a woman aged 25 to 39 in good health. Each CDR3 is given with its conserved first and last residue. The D gene is left open where the match is weak. Rows give clone size only sometimes, using once, few, many, or a class for an expanded clone.

clone_size,j_call,cdr3_length,v_call,d_call,cdr3_aa,cdr3_nt
-,TRBJ2-1,18,TRBV27,-,CASSFSGPAISSYNEQFF,-
-,TRBJ1-5,13,TRBV7-2,-,CASSPPFDQPQHF,TGTGCCAGCAGCCCCCCGTTCGATCAGCCCCAGCATTTT
many,TRBJ2-7,12,TRBV15,-,CATSRDGNEQYF,TGTGCCACCAGCAGAGATGGAAACGAGCAGTACTTC
-,TRBJ2-7,14,TRBV5-1,TRBD1,CASKIGTGDYEQYF,TGCGCCAGCAAAATCGGGACAGGAGACTACGAGCAGTACTTC
few,TRBJ2-3,13,TRBV6-1,-,CASTSPYTDTQYF,TGTGCCTCAACGTCCCCTTACACAGATACGCAGTATTTT
-,TRBJ2-1,17,TRBV7-6,TRBD1,CASSPVIGQGANNEQFF,TGTGCCAGCAGCCCGGTTATAGGACAGGGGGCCAACAATGAGCAGTTCTTC
-,TRBJ1-5,12,TRBV7-9,-,CASSNRVQPQHF,TGTGCCAGCTCCAACAGGGTTCAGCCCCAGCATTTT
few,TRBJ1-1,14,TRBV12-5,-,CASGRLDSRGEAFF,TGTGCTAGTGGCCGTCTTGACTCGAGAGGGGAGGCTTTCTTT
once,TRBJ1-4,17,TRBV15,-,CATSREPGQSTYEKLFF,TGTGCCACCAGCAGAGAACCTGGACAGAGCACCTATGAAAAACTGTTTTTT
-,TRBJ2-3,16,TRBV2,-,CASSESQLKVRRAQYF,TGTGCCAGCAGTGAAAGCCAGTTGAAAGTCAGGAGGGCGCAGTATTTT
few,TRBJ2-1,14,TRBV7-9,TRBD2,CASSYWTSGNEQFF,TGTGCCAGCAGCTACTGGACTAGCGGAAATGAGCAGTTCTTC
-,TRBJ2-3,13,TRBV12-3/TRBV12-4,TRBD1,CARDRDSADTQYF,TGTGCCAGGGACAGGGACAGCGCAGATACGCAGTATTTT
-,TRBJ2-5,16,TRBV24-1,-,CATSDPSPGRWETQYF,TGTGCCACCAGTGATCCCTCGCCAGGCAGGTGGGAGACCCAGTACTTC
-,TRBJ1-1,14,TRBV5-4,TRBD1,CASSRWTGNTEAFF,TGTGCCAGCAGCCGATGGACAGGGAACACTGAAGCTTTCTTT
-,TRBJ2-1,13,TRBV12-3/TRBV12-4,TRBD1,CASSSQQGNEQFF,TGTGCCAGCAGTAGTCAACAGGGGAATGAGCAGTTCTTC
-,TRBJ1-5,14,TRBV20-1,-,CSAREPGNNQPQHF,TGCAGTGCTAGAGAGCCCGGGAACAATCAGCCCCAGCATTTT
few,TRBJ1-4,13,TRBV29-1,-,CSVGRGPNEKLFF,TGCAGCGTTGGCAGAGGGCCTAATGAAAAACTGTTTTTT
-,TRBJ2-3,14,TRBV29-1,TRBD2,CSAVASGSGNTQYF,TGCAGCGCAGTGGCTAGCGGGAGCGGGAATACGCAGTATTTT
-,TRBJ2-5,15,TRBV10-2,TRBD1,CAGSESTGGQETQYF,TGCGCCGGCAGTGAGTCTACAGGGGGGCAAGAGACCCAGTACTTC
-,TRBJ1-5,14,TRBV28,-,CASSLTGSRQPQHF,TGTGCCAGCAGTTTGACGGGCTCCCGTCAGCCCCAGCATTTT
few,TRBJ2-3,14,TRBV30,-,CAREARGPADTQYF,TGTGCCCGAGAAGCCAGAGGGCCCGCAGATACGCAGTATTTT
-,TRBJ2-1,14,TRBV28,-,CASSSRDFYNEQFF,TGTGCCAGCAGTTCCCGGGACTTTTACAATGAGCAGTTCTTC
-,TRBJ2-7,13,TRBV12-3/TRBV12-4,-,CASSLFKTHEQYF,TGTGCCAGCAGTTTGTTCAAGACCCACGAGCAGTACTTC
many,TRBJ2-3,10,TRBV29-1,-,CSGSEEWQYF,TGCAGCGGGTCAGAGGAGTGGCAGTATTTT
-,TRBJ1-2,15,TRBV10-3,-,CAISRYRNPNYGYTF,TGTGCCATCAGTCGCTACAGGAATCCCAACTATGGCTACACCTTC
few,TRBJ2-7,16,TRBV4-3,-,CASSQDVGLTSPEQYF,TGCGCCAGCAGCCAAGACGTTGGACTCACATCGCCCGAGCAGTACTTC
-,TRBJ2-1,16,TRBV4-3,TRBD2,CASSGSGIGFYNEQFF,TGCGCCAGCAGCGGTAGCGGGATCGGATTTTACAATGAGCAGTTCTTC
-,TRBJ2-7,14,TRBV12-5,-,CASGIPGISYEQYF,TGTGCTAGTGGTATCCCCGGGATATCCTACGAGCAGTACTTC
-,TRBJ1-1,16,TRBV7-2,TRBD1,CASSETGTGVGTEAFF,TGTGCCAGCAGCGAGACCGGGACAGGGGTGGGAACTGAAGCTTTCTTT
few,TRBJ2-3,18,TRBV9,-,CASSRQVLAGTIADTQYF,TGTGCCAGCAGCCGACAGGTCCTAGCCGGGACTATCGCAGATACGCAGTATTTT
few,TRBJ2-5,14,TRBV3-1,-,CASSQSLVEETQYF,TGTGCCAGCAGCCAATCTCTAGTGGAAGAGACCCAGTACTTC
-,TRBJ1-5,15,TRBV7-2,-,CASSPDGPINQPQHF,TGTGCCAGCAGCCCGGACGGGCCGATCAATCAGCCCCAGCATTTT
many,TRBJ2-4,14,TRBV12-3/TRBV12-4,TRBD1,CASRSSGTGNRQYF,TGTGCCAGCAGGTCATCCGGGACAGGGAATCGGCAGTACTTC
-,TRBJ2-1,15,TRBV28,TRBD1,CASLSPTGGSYEQFF,TGTGCCAGCCTCTCCCCGACAGGGGGTTCCTACGAGCAGTTCTTC
-,TRBJ2-5,14,TRBV2,TRBD1,CASNSGTGEETQYF,TGTGCCAGCAATAGTGGGACAGGGGAAGAGACCCAGTACTTC
few,TRBJ1-1,14,TRBV20-1,-,CSARDQTVNTEAFF,TGCAGTGCTAGAGATCAGACGGTGAACACTGAAGCTTTCTTT